This T cell receptor beta chain was recorded in a study of human T cells and chemical hapten exposure listed by TCRdb under 2021. Regarding the complete study: For sensitization, 2% DPC in acetone was applied to a roughly 2 cm by roughly 2 cm area of upper inner arm skin. Patients additionally received weekly therapeutic DPC doses to the scalp throughout the approximately 22-week study period. Patch testing was done on the upper back using Finn chambers containing 0.01% DPC, and results were scored after 6 days according to International Contact Dermatitis Research Group standards. The patient cohort, mostly female, included alopecia areata with under or over 50% scalp involvement, alopecia totalis and alopecia universalis. The libraries were sequenced as a pool, and the TCR yield per sample differed mostly because of small variations in library volumes within the pool. In alopecia patients, the study followed how the peripheral blood TCR repertoire changed in vivo over primary and secondary sensitization to diphenylcyclopropenone (DPC), a hapten. Patient blood was sampled pre-sensitization (week 0) and at 2, 6 and about 24 weeks after DPC sensitization. For TCR sequencing, blood came from about 29 alopecia patients at anywhere from one to four time points (pre-sensitization, 2, 6 and 24 weeks).

The time point label corresponds to: pre-sensitization, week 0. The treatment or condition label of this sample denotes: therapeutic diphenylcyclopropenone sensitization with weekly scalp DPC. Blood at each patch-test visit was drawn before the patch test was applied. Patients were eligible if aged 18 to 70, diagnosed with alopecia and judged suitable for DPC therapy, and pregnant patients were excluded. Total RNA was extracted from unfractionated whole blood collected in Tempus Blood RNA tubes. Study-wide conclusions, independent of this receptor: No change with DPC sensitization was found in the number of TCRs above 1 in 1000 frequency, and no evidence of global repertoire structure alterations was found. Patch test score correlated positively with the number of PT1 expanded TCRs, reaching significance at thresholds 8, 16 and 32 but not at 4. After repeated subsampling, changes were observed in the strength of the expansion versus patch-test correlation and in the threshold at which the correlation became significant. Significantly more large CDR3 similarity clusters were formed by expanded TCRs than by pre-sensitization or healthy control sets, consistent with antigen-driven responses. Because every patient had alopecia, a presumed autoimmune disease, the patients' immune response might differ from that of healthy individuals.

The library was built by means of RACE. TCRdb names NextSeq 500 as the instrument used. Library preparation attached unique molecular identifiers to individual cDNA molecules for quantitative, reproducible TCR counting. Both TCR alpha and TCR beta chains were sequenced from each blood RNA sample. The paper's processing steps were these. Samples had a median of roughly 87,000 TCRs, with a range from about 20,000 to 690,600. The Decombinator software suite was used to annotate the V, J and CDR3 of the TCR reads. For PS versus PT1 abundance plots, all samples were subsampled to the same number of TCRs (28,000). TCRs were defined as expanded if absent before sensitization and observed at least eight times at the 2-week time point. TCRdb redid the processing of the public reads, applying fastp at Q25 and MiXCR, and retained in-frame beta chains. Here each entry gathers all rows of one CDR3 protein and keeps the most common genes and DNA. It is TCRdb's table, rather than the study itself, that gives the V and J calls and clone size. Across this sample there are around 120,000 distinct CDR3 sequences, with 13% seen only once. The ten biggest clones cover approximately 2.8% of the sample.

A distance of 8 bases separates the germline ends of V and J, which lose 2 bases and 4 bases respectively. The CDR3 runs 13 residues from the cysteine to the phenylalanine. Kept here is only the CDR3 DNA, which spans 39 bases and is read in frame from base 1. Based on the germline V gene (reference sequence), the CDR1 and CDR2 sequences are SEHNR and FQNEAQ. Notes on this clonotype: No antigen is known for it. No quality values exist for individual bases; no much larger clone is one base distant.

The sample consisted of whole blood, taken in connection with sensitization to the hapten diphenylcyclopropenone (DPC). The sequence was collected from a woman under 30 with alopecia areata. Some clones in this sample may be carry-over from other donors' samples. This sequence uses TRBV7-9 and TRBJ2-5, with TRBD2 tentatively as D gene (5 bases match). The DNA sequence is as follows: TGTGCCAGCAGCTTATCGGCGGGAGAGACCCAGTACTTC. The resulting protein is CASSLSAGETQYF. The CDR3 plus the reference TRBV7-9 and TRBJ2-5 genes for the other parts give the full variable domain: DTGVSQNPRHKITKRGQNVTFRCDPISEHNRLYWYRQTLGQGPEFLTYFQNEAQLEKSRLLSDRFSAERPKGSFSTLEIQRTEQGDSAMYLCASSLSAGETQYFGPGTRLLVL.